This entry lists 14 T cell receptor beta chains sequenced from one sample in a study of T cells after yellow fever vaccination. TCRdb processed the 5' RACE reads anew with MiXCR; each CDR3 protein has one entry. The sample records hundreds of thousands of distinct CDR3 sequences, roughly 14% being singletons. This sample comprised PBMCs, obtained on the day of the yellow fever booster vaccination. These receptors came from a man between 25 and 39 years old who received the YFV17D yellow fever vaccine.

This rearrangement joins TRBV24-1 to TRBJ2-2; D call uncertain. V dropped 7 bases and J dropped 4 bases, with 12 bases sitting between them. The CDR3 spans 14 residues. Germline CDR1 is KGHDR and CDR2 is SFDVKD. CDR3 amino acids: CATSARTLTGELFF. CDR3 coding DNA: TGTGCCACCAGCGCCCGCACACTCACCGGGGAGCTGTTTTTT.

The chain links TRBV27 to TRBJ2-7; the D gene is possibly TRBD1 (5 bases). Germline V gene lookup returns CDR1 MNHEY and CDR2 SMNVEV (reference sequence). The ends were cut back, 5 bases at V and 4 bases at J, with 12 bases in the middle. The CDR3 is made up of 13 amino acids. CDR3 sequence (DNA): TGTGCCAGCAGTGGGATCGACAGATACGAGCAGTACTTC. Encoded protein: CASSGIDRYEQYF.

This clonotype has a handful of counts. The V call is TRBV5-1, the J call TRBJ2-3; possibly TRBD2 for D (5 bases). The V gene lost 5 bases and the J gene lost 1 base, with 14 bases spanning the gap. The CDR3 runs to 15 residues. Per the germline V gene, CDR1 is SGHRS and CDR2 is YFSETQ. The CDR3: CASRLSGTRTDTQYF. Here the CDR3 DNA reads TGCGCCAGCAGATTAAGCGGAACCCGCACAGATACGCAGTATTTT.

The genes are TRBV18 and TRBJ2-1; D gene uncertain. CDR1 KGHSH and CDR2 LQKENI come from the germline V gene. CDR3 length: 14 amino acids. V was clipped by 6 bases and J by 0 bases, with 9 bases between them. The CDR3 region is CASSSMDSYNEQFF. The CDR3 DNA is TGTGCCAGCTCTTCTATGGACTCCTACAATGAGCAGTTCTTC.

The V gene is TRBV3-1, the J gene TRBJ2-6, with no clear D. V was cut by 3 bases and J by 6 bases, with 6 bases left in between. The germline V gene has CDR1 LGHDT and CDR2 YNNKEL (reference sequence). The CDR3 is made up of 13 amino acids. CDR3 sequence reads: CASSQGKANVLTF. The CDR3, as DNA: TGTGCCAGCAGCCAGGGTAAGGCCAACGTCCTGACTTTC.

This clonotype was detected only a few times. The CDR3 loop reads CSATLTSGRASDTQYF. The CDR3 nucleotides read TGCAGTGCTACCCTTACTAGCGGGAGGGCCTCAGATACGCAGTATTTT. The rearrangement joins TRBV20-1 to TRBJ2-3; the match to TRBD2 covers 13 bases. The J segment lost 4 bases and the V segment lost 4 bases, leaving 8 bases of the junction unmatched. The CDR3 extends over 16 amino acids. Germline V lookup: CDR1 DFQATT, CDR2 SNEGSKA (reference sequence).

This clonotype showed up just a few times. The rearrangement links TRBV20-1 to TRBJ2-2; D possibly corresponds to TRBD1 (6 bases). The CDR3 length is 16 residues. Looked up from germline, CDR1 is DFQATT and CDR2 is SNEGSKA (reference sequence). With 0 bases removed from V and 4 bases from J, the gap between germline ends came to 15 bases. CDR3 amino acids: CSARDRGRGTTGELFF. In DNA, the CDR3 is TGCAGTGCTAGAGATCGGGGCAGGGGAACCACCGGGGAGCTGTTTTTT.

This clonotype was observed a few times. V usage is TRBV6-1 and J usage is TRBJ2-1, with 10 bases that match TRBD2. There are 14 residues in the CDR3. The V and J ends lost 6 bases and 5 bases, in that order; junction bases with no gene match: 4. Germline loops: CDR1 MNHNS, CDR2 SASEGT. DNA for the CDR3: TGTGCCAGCAGAATAGCGGGAGGCAACAATGAGCAGTTCTTC. Translating gives CASRIAGGNNEQFF.

This clonotype was picked up many times. V usage is TRBV20-1 and J usage is TRBJ1-5; TRBD1 matches 7 bases. The CDR3 totals 13 residues. Per the germline V gene, CDR1 is DFQATT and CDR2 is SNEGSKA (reference sequence). V lost 6 bases, J lost 6 bases, and 8 bases stayed unmatched. The CDR3 loop is CSAGPTGVQPQHF. DNA for the CDR3: TGCAGTGCCGGCCCAACAGGGGTTCAGCCCCAGCATTTT.

This clonotype was recorded a few times. J is TRBJ2-7 and V is TRBV18, with unresolved D. Trimming stripped 2 bases from V and 5 bases from J, with 10 bases between. The germline CDR1 and CDR2 sequences are KGHSH and LQKENI. This CDR3 region has 13 residues. The chain's CDR3 is CASSPGAVHEQYF. DNA for the CDR3: TGTGCCAGCTCACCAGGAGCTGTCCACGAGCAGTACTTC. Together with reference TRBV18 and TRBJ2-7, the CDR3 gives the full variable domain: NAGVMQNPRHLVRRRGQEARLRCSPMKGHSHVYWYRQLPEEGLKFMVYLQKENIIDESGMPKERFSAEFPKEGPSILRIQQVVRGDSAAYFCASSPGAVHEQYFGPGTRLTVT.

The sample holds many counts of this clonotype. The CDR3 coding sequence is TGTGCCAGCAGCCGGGGACAGGGCTACGAGCAGTACTTC. This codes for CASSRGQGYEQYF. The genes are TRBV7-2 and TRBJ2-7, with 9 bases aligning to TRBD1. The CDR3 totals 13 residues. From germline, CDR1 is SGHTA and CDR2 FQGNSA. Germline trimming cut 5 bases from V and 3 bases from J; bases unmatched to any gene: 2.

The V call is TRBV10-3, the J call TRBJ1-1; D remains ambiguous. Germline CDR1 reads ENHRY; CDR2 reads SYGVKD. The CDR3 has 11 amino acids. Between the trimmed V and J ends, which lost 6 bases and 4 bases, there was a span of 6 bases. The CDR3 DNA follows: TGTGCCATCAGGGGGATCACTGAAGCTTTCTTT. The encoded protein is CAIRGITEAFF.

This clonotype has only a few counts. V usage is TRBV5-1 and J usage is TRBJ1-1; perhaps TRBD1 as D (6 bases). Trimming pared 6 bases from V and 8 bases from J, leaving 23 bases between. Germline CDR1 reads SGHRS; CDR2 reads YFSETQ. The CDR3 consists of 15 residues. The CDR3 loop reads CASNQDMSRTGEAFF. The CDR3 DNA is TGCGCCAGCAACCAGGATATGTCTCGAACAGGGGAAGCTTTCTTT.

The chain couples TRBV4-3 to TRBJ2-1, with D perhaps matching TRBD1 or TRBD2 (5 bases each). V was shortened by 1 base and J by 10 bases, with 20 bases between the two germline ends. The CDR3 extends over 16 amino acids. Germline CDR1 is LGHNA and CDR2 is YSLEER. CDR3 DNA sequence: TGCGCCAGCAGCCAAGGGTGGGCAGGGTTTGGGGGAGAGCAGTTCTTC. It yields the protein CASSQGWAGFGGEQFF.